The clone carrying this T cell receptor beta chain has just a few counts. Its target is unknown. The data stem from a study of shared clonotypes between healthy human individuals. Study-wide points: Relative to clonotypes present in all four donors, those not shared had lower generation probabilities. Sharing of clonotypes among donors was expected to vary with sequencing depth.

Donation came from healthy HIV-negative adults that had no recent acute infections or vaccinations. Data came from immunoSEQ multiplex PCR; TCRdb stores just in-frame clones and leaves some out. The table records about 300,000 clones, approximately 79% of them present only once. CDR3 length equals 11 residues. Germline V gives CDR1 MDHEN, CDR2 SYDVKM. Trimming took off 10 bases at V and 2 bases at J, with 8 bases between the two ends. The gene calls are TRBV28 and TRBJ1-2; D perhaps matches TRBD1 (5 bases). Specimen: memory CD4+ T cells sorted from blood. Subset of the sample: CD45RA-negative fraction. The receptor comes from a man aged 30-40 years in good health. The CDR3 DNA reads as TGTGCCACCGGGACCAACTATGGCTACACCTTC. This encodes CATGTNYGYTF.